The rows below give T cell receptor beta chains drawn from one sample of a study of siplizumab effects on memory and regulatory T cells. Generated by immunoSEQ multiplex PCR, the TCRdb table keeps only in-frame clones and is missing some. This table holds some 81,000 clones, approximately 95% found once. Material: CD8+ T cells sorted from blood. The receptor source for this set is a human donor in good health. Both conserved end residues are part of each CDR3.

V gene	J gene	CDR3 protein
TRBV13	TRBJ2-3	CASSPGGGSTDTQYF
TRBV2	TRBJ2-7	CASSVSRGTSYEQYF
TRBV2	TRBJ2-7	CASSEALPLAGAYEQYF
TRBV2	TRBJ2-7	CASSEGLALTYEQYF
TRBV1	TRBJ1-5	CTSSPTTGRPSNQPQHF
TRBV7-6	TRBJ2-2	CASSPEQWGKHGELFF
TRBV27	TRBJ2-7	CASSLRGGVPYEQYF
TRBV27	TRBJ1-5	CASSPQGRTNQPQHF
TRBV7-6	TRBJ2-7	CASSLGTGSYEQYF
TRBV28	TRBJ2-7	CASSPFRVATLEQYF
TRBV4-1	TRBJ1-5	CASSVWTGDQPQHF
TRBV27	TRBJ1-4	CASSPGTGGSKLFF
TRBV13	TRBJ2-3	CASSPYPSSGSTDTQYF
TRBV6-5	TRBJ2-7	CASSYSGGNTYEQYF
TRBV18	TRBJ2-1	CASSPGSNNEQFF
TRBV4-1	TRBJ1-5	CASSQEEGGRQPQHF
TRBV21-1	TRBJ2-7	CASSKYGRDWSYEQYF
TRBV7-9	TRBJ2-5	CASSLVAKGAETQYF
TRBV29-1	TRBJ1-1	CSVETSGTEAFF
TRBV7-9	TRBJ2-7	CASSSNHEQYF
TRBV7-9	TRBJ2-7	CASSLDARSYEQYF
TRBV6-6	TRBJ2-7	CASSWTSGNYEQYF
TRBV5-1	TRBJ2-7	CASRGTGTRTDYEQYF
TRBV5-8	TRBJ2-3	CASSFSTDTQYF
TRBV7-3	TRBJ2-7	CASSFSGNSYEQYF
TRBV19	TRBJ2-5	CASSTKRPSRDSKETQYF
TRBV25-1	TRBJ1-2	CASSATGTVINGYTF
TRBV29-1	TRBJ2-3	CSVVGDNPQYF
TRBV6-6	TRBJ1-5	CASSYDSAGFNQPQHF
TRBV19	TRBJ1-2	CASKAQGASGYTF
TRBV5-4	TRBJ2-7	CASSPYRGHYEQYF
TRBV14	TRBJ2-1	CASSPLGYFGQFF
TRBV19	TRBJ2-1	CASSIFSPTRMDEQFF
TRBV4-1	TRBJ2-2	CASSPSSALGDTGELFF
TRBV1	TRBJ1-1	CTTKTGPSTEAFF
TRBV4-1	TRBJ2-7	CASSQSRRDEQYF
TRBV6-7	TRBJ2-7	CASSYSDRGLEQYF
TRBV2	TRBJ2-1	CASSEKGAGDPYNEQFF
TRBV19	TRBJ2-7	CASSMTAGSYEQYF